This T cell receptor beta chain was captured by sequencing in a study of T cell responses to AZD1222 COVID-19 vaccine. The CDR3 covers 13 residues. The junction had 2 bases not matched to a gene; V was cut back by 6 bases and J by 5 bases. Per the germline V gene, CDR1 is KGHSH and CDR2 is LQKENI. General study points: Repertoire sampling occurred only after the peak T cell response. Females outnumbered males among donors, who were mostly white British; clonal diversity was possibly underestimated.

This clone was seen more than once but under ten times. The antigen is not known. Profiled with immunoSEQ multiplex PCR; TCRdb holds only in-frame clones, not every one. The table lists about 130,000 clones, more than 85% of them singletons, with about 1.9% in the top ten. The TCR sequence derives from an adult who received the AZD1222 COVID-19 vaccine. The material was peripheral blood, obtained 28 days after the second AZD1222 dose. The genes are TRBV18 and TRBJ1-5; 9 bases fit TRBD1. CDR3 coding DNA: TGTGCCAGCTCGCGACAGGGGGATCAGCCCCAGCATTTT. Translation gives CASSRQGDQPQHF. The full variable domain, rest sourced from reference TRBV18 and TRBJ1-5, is NAGVMQNPRHLVRRRGQEARLRCSPMKGHSHVYWYRQLPEEGLKFMVYLQKENIIDESGMPKERFSAEFPKEGPSILRIQQVVRGDSAAYFCASSRQGDQPQHFGDGTRLSIL.